The sample holds a few counts of the clone carrying this TCR beta chain. Its antigen is unidentified. This sample is drawn from a study of early T cells in non-severe SARS-CoV-2 infection. Study summary: Bulk RNA from unsorted whole blood was sequenced; chains were unpaired. General study findings and limits: Anti-spike CD8 responses were favored in VDJdb matching, and private and CD4 specificities were missed.

Trimming removed 8 bases at V and 0 bases at J, with 13 bases between. Germline V gene lookup returns CDR1 KGHSH and CDR2 LQKENI. This CDR3 region has 14 residues. Unique molecular identifier tags were affixed to discrete cDNA molecules. TCRdb used MiXCR to reprocess the 5' RACE reads, holding one entry per CDR3 protein. The table records about 60,000 distinct CDR3 sequences, under 15% of them present only once. The TCR was taken from an adult who was a healthcare worker with PCR-confirmed SARS-CoV-2 infection or an uninfected control (not recorded which). Specimen: whole blood. The chain couples TRBV18 to TRBJ1-2; D call uncertain. The CDR3: CASPREGSNYGYTF. The CDR3 bases are TGTGCCAGCCCCCGGGAGGGCTCTAACTATGGCTACACCTTC.